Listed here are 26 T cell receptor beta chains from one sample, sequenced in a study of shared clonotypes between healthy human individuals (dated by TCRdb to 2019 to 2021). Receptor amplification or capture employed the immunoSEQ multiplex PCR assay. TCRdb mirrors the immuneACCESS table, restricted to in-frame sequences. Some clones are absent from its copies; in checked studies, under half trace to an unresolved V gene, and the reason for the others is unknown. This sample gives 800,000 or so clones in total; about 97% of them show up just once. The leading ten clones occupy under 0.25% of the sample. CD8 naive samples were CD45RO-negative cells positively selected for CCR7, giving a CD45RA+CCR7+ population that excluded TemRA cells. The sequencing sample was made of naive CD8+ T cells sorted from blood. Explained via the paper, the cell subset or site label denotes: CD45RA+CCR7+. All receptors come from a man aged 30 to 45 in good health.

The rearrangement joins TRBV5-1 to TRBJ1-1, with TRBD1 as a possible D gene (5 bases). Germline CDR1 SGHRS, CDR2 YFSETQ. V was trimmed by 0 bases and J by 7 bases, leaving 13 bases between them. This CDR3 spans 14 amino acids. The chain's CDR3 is CASSLVAGRSEAFF. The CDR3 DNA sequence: TGCGCCAGCAGCTTGGTGGCAGGGAGAAGTGAAGCTTTCTTT.

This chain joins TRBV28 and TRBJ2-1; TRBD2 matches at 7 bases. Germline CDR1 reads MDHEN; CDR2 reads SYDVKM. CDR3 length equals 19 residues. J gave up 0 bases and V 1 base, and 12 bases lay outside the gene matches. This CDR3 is CASSLLAGESVSSYNEQFF. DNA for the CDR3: TGTGCCAGCAGTTTATTGGCGGGGGAGAGCGTAAGCTCCTACAATGAGCAGTTCTTC.

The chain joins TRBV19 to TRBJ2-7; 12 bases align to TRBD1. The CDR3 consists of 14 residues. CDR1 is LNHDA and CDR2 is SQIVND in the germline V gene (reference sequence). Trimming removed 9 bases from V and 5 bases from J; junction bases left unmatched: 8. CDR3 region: CASGTGTGGDEQYF. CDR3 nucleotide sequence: TGTGCCAGCGGTACCGGGACAGGGGGCGACGAGCAGTACTTC.

CDR3 amino acids: CASTPGLADEETQYF. CDR3 DNA: TGTGCCAGCACACCCGGACTAGCCGATGAAGAGACCCAGTACTTC. The V gene is TRBV7-2, the J gene TRBJ2-5; 8 bases map to TRBD2. The CDR3 is 15 residues long. Trimming cost V 7 bases and J 3 bases; bases outside gene matches: 10. Looked up from germline, CDR1 is SGHTA and CDR2 is FQGNSA.

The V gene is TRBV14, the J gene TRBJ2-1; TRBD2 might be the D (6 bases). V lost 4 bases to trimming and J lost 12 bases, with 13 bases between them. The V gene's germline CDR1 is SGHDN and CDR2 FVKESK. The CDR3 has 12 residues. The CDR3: CASSPEGSGQFF. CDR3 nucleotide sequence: TGTGCCAGCAGCCCGGAGGGGAGCGGGCAGTTCTTC.

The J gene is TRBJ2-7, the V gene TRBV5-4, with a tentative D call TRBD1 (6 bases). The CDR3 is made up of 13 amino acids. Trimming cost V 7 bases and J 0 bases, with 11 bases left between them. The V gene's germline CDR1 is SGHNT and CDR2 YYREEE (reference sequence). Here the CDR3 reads CASRDMSSYEQYF. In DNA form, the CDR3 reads TGTGCCAGCCGGGACATGAGCTCCTACGAGCAGTACTTC.

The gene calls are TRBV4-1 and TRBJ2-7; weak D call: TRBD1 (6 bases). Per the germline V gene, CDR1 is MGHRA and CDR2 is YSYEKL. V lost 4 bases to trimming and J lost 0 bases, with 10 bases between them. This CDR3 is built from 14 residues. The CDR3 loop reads CASSPPTGSYEQYF. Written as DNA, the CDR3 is TGCGCCAGCAGCCCCCCGACAGGCTCCTACGAGCAGTACTTC.

The DNA of the CDR3 is TGCAGCGTTGTCGGGGACGTAGCGGGAGCCGAGTACGAGCAGTACTTC. The encoded protein is CSVVGDVAGAEYEQYF. The V and J genes are TRBV29-1 and TRBJ2-7; 9 nucleotides line up with TRBD2. V lost 4 bases and J lost 4; bases outside the gene matches: 14. CDR1 is SQVTM, CDR2 ANQGSEA, per germline. This CDR3 has 16 residues.

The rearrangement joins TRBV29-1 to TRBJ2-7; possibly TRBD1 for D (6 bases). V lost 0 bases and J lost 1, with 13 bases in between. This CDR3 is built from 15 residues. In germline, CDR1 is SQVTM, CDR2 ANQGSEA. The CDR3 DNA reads TGCAGCGTTGAAGATCGTCACAGGGAGTCCTACGAGCAGTACTTC. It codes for CSVEDRHRESYEQYF.

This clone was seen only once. CDR3 amino acids: CASSLGGSSTDTQYF. Here the CDR3 DNA reads TGTGCCAGCAGCCTAGGCGGGAGTAGCACAGATACGCAGTATTTT. V gene TRBV16 combines with J gene TRBJ2-3, with 7 bases fitting TRBD2. The CDR3 covers 15 residues. Trimming cost V 4 bases and J 0 bases; bases outside gene matches: 4. Germline CDR1 is KGHSY and CDR2 is FQNENV.

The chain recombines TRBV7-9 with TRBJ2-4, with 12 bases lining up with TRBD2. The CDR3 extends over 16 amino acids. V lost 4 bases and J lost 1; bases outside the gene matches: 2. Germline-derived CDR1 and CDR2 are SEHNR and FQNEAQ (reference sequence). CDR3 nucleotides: TGTGCCAGCAGCTCCACTAGCGGGAGGGCCAAAAACATTCAGTACTTC. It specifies CASSSTSGRAKNIQYF.

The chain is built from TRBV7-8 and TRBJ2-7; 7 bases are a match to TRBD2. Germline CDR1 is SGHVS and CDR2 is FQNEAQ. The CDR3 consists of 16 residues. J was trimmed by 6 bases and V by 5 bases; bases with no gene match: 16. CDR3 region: CASSKTASGVVGEQYF. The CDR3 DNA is TGTGCCAGCAGCAAAACCGCGAGCGGGGTGGTTGGCGAGCAGTACTTC.

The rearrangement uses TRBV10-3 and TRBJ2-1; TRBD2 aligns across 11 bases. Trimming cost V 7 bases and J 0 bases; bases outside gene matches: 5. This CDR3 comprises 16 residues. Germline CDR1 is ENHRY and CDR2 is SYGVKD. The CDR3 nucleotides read TGTGCCATCAAGACTAGCGGGGATAGCTCCTACAATGAGCAGTTCTTC. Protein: CAIKTSGDSSYNEQFF.

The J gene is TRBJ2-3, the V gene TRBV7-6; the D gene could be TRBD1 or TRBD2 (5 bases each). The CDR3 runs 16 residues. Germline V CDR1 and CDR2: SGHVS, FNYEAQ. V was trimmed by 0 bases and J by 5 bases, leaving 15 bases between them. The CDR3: CASSLALTGHGDTQYF. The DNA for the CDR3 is TGTGCCAGCAGCTTAGCGCTAACGGGGCACGGAGATACGCAGTATTTT.

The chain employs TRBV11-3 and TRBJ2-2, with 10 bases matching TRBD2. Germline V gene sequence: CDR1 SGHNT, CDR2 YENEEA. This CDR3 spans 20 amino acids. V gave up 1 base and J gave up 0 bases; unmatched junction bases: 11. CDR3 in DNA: TGTGCCAGCAGCTTAGGGACCGGGACTAGCGAACACCCGAACACCGGGGAGCTGTTTTTT. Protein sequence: CASSLGTGTSEHPNTGELFF.

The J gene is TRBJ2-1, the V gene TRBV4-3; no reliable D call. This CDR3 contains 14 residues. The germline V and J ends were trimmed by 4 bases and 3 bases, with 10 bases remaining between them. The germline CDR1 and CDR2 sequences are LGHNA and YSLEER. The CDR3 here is CASSRRQNYNEQFF. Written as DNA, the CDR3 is TGCGCCAGCAGCCGTCGACAAAACTACAATGAGCAGTTCTTC.

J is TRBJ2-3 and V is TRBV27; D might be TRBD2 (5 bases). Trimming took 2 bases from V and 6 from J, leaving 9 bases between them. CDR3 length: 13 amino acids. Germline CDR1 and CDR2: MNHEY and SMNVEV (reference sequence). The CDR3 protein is CASSLGSGDTQYF. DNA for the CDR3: TGTGCCAGCAGTTTAGGATCGGGGGATACGCAGTATTTT.

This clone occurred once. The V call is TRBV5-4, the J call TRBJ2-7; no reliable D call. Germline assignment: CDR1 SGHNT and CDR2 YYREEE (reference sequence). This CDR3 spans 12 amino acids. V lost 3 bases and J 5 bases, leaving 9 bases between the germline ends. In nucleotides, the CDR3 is TGTGCCAGCAGCTCCCTCGCGGACGAGCAGTACTTC. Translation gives CASSSLADEQYF.

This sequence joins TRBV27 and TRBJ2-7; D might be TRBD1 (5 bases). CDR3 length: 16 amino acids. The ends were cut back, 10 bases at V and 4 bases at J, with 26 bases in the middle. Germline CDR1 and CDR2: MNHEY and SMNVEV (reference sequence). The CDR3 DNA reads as TGTGCCACCTTCGCCGTCACAGGCCCTAGGGGATACGAGCAGTACTTC. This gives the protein CATFAVTGPRGYEQYF.

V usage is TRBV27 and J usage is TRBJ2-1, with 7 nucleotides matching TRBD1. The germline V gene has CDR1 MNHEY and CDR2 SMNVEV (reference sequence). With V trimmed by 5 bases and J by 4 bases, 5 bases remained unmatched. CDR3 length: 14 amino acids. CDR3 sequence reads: CASSLPGQYNEQFF. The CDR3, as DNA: TGTGCCAGCAGTCTACCGGGACAGTACAATGAGCAGTTCTTC.

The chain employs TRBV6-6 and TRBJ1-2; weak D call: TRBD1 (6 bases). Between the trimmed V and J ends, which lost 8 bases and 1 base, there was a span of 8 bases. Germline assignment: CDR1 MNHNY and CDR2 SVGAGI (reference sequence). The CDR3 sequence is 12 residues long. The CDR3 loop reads CASWDINYGYTF. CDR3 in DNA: TGTGCCAGCTGGGACATTAACTATGGCTACACCTTC.

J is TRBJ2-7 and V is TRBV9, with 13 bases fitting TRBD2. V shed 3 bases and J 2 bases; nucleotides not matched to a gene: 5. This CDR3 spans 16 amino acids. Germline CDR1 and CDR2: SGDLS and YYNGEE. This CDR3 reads CASSDGTSGDTYEQYF. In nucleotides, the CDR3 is TGTGCCAGCAGCGATGGGACTAGCGGGGATACCTACGAGCAGTACTTC.

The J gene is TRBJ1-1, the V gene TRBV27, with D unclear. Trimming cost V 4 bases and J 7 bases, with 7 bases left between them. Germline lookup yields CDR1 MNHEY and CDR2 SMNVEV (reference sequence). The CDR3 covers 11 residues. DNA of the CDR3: TGTGCCAGCAGTTCTTACGGTGAAGCTTTCTTT. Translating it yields CASSSYGEAFF.

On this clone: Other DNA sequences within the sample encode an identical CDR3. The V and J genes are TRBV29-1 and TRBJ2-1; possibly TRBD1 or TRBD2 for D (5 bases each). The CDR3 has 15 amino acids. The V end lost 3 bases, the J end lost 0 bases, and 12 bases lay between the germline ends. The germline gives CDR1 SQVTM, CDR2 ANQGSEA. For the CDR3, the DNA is TGCAGCGTTGACGGGACCCGGAGCTCCTACAATGAGCAGTTCTTC. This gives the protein CSVDGTRSSYNEQFF.

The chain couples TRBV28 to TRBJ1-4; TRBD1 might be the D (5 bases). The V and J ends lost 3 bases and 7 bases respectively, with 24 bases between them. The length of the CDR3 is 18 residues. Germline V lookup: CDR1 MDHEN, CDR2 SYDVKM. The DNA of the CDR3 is TGTGCCAGCAGTTTTCGGGTAACAGGCCTAATACCCGGTGAAAAACTGTTTTTT. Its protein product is CASSFRVTGLIPGEKLFF.

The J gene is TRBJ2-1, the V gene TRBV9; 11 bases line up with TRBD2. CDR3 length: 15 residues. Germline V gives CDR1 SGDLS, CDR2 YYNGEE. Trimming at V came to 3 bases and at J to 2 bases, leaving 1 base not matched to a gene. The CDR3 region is CASSATSGTYNEQFF. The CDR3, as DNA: TGTGCCAGCAGCGCGACTAGCGGGACCTACAATGAGCAGTTCTTC. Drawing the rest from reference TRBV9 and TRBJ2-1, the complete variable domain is DSGVTQTPKHLITATGQRVTLRCSPRSGDLSVYWYQQSLDQGLQFLIQYYNGEERAKGNILERFSAQQFPDLHSELNLSSLELGDSALYFCASSATSGTYNEQFFGPGTRLTVL.